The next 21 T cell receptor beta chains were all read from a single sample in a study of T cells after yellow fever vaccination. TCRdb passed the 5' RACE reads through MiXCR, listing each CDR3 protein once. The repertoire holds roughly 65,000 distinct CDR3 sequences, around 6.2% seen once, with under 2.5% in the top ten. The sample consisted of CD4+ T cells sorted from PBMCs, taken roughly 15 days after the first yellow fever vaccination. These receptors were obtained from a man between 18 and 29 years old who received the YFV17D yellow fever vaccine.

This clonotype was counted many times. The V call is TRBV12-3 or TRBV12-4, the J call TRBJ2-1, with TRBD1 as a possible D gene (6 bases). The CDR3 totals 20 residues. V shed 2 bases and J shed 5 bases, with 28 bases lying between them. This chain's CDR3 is CASSLRFPKSGGLIDNEQFF. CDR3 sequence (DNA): TGTGCCAGCAGTTTACGATTCCCTAAGTCTGGGGGCCTCATCGACAATGAGCAGTTCTTC.

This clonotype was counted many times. CDR3 sequence reads: CASSFDTYGYTF. The CDR3 DNA follows: TGTGCCAGCAGTTTCGACACCTATGGCTACACCTTC. The chain has TRBV12-3 or TRBV12-4 and TRBJ1-2; D uncertain. The CDR3 extends over 12 amino acids. Trimming removed 3 bases at V and 4 bases at J, with 6 bases between.

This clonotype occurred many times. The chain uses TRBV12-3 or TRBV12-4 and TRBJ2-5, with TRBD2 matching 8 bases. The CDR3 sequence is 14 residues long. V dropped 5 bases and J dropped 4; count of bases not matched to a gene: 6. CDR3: CASSRRGGAETQYF. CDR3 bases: TGTGCCAGCAGTCGCCGGGGGGGCGCAGAGACCCAGTACTTC.

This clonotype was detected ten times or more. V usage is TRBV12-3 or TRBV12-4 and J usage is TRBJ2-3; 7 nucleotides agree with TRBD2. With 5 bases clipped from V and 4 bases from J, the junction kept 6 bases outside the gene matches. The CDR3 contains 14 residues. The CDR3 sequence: CASSRTSWADTQYF. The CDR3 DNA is TGTGCCAGCAGTCGGACTAGTTGGGCAGATACGCAGTATTTT.

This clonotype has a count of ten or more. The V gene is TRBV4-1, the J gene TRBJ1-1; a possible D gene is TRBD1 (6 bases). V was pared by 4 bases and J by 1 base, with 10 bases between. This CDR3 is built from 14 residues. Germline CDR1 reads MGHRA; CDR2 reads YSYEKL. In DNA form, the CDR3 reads TGCGCCAGCAGCCCAGGGGTTAGGAACACTGAAGCTTTCTTT. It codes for CASSPGVRNTEAFF.

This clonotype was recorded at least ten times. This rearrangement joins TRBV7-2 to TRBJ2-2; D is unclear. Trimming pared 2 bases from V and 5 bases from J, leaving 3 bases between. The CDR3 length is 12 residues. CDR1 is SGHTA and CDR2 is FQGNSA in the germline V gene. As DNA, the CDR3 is TGTGCCAGCAGCTTATCGACCGGGGAGCTGTTTTTT. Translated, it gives CASSLSTGELFF.

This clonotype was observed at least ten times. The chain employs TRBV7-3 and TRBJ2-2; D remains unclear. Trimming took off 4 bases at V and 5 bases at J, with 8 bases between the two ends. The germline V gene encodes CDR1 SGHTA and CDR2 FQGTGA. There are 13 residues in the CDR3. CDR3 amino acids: CASSSGWTGELFF. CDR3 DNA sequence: TGTGCCAGCAGCTCCGGGTGGACCGGGGAGCTGTTTTTT.

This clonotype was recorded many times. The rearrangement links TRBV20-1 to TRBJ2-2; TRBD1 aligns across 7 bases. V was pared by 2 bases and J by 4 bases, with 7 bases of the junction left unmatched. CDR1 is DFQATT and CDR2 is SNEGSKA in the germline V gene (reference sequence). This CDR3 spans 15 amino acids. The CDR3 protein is CSARTPGQSTGELFF. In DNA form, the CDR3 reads TGCAGTGCTAGAACCCCGGGACAGTCCACCGGGGAGCTGTTTTTT.

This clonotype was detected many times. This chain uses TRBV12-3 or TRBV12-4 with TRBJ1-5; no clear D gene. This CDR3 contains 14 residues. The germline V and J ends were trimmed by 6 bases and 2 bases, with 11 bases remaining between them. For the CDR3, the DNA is TGTGCCAGCAGCCAGACTGGGGGCAATCAGCCCCAGCATTTT. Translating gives CASSQTGGNQPQHF.

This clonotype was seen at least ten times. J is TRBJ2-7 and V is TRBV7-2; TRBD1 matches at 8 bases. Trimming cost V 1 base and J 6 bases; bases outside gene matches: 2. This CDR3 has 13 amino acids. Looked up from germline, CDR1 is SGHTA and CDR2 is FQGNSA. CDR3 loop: CASSLGTGGEQYV. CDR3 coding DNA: TGTGCCAGCAGCTTAGGAACAGGGGGCGAGCAGTACGTC.

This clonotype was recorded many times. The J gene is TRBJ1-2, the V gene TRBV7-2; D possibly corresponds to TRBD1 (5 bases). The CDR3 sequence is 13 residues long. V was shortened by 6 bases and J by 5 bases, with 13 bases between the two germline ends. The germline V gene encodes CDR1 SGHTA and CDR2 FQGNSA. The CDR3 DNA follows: TGTGCCAGCAGTTCCCGACAGCCTTATGGCTACACCTTC. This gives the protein CASSSRQPYGYTF.

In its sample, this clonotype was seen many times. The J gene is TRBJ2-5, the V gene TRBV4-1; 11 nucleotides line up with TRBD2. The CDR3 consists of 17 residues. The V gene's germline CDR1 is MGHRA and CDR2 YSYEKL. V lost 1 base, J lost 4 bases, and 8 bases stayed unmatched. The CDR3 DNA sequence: TGCGCCAGCAGCCAAGTTAGCGGGGGGGCTCCGCGAGAGACCCAGTACTTC. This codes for CASSQVSGGAPRETQYF.

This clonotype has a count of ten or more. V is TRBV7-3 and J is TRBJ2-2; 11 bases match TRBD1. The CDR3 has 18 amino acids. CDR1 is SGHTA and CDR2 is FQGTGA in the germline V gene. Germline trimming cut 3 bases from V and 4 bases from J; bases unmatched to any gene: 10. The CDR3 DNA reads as TGTGCCAGCAGCTTCTCCGGACAGGGGGCGCGCAGCACCGGGGAGCTGTTTTTT. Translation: CASSFSGQGARSTGELFF.

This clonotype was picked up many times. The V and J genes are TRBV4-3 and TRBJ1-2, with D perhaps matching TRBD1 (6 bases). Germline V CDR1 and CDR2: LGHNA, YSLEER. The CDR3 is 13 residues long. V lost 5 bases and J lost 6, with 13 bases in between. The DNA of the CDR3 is TGCGCCAGCAGCTTACAGGGTCACGATGGCTACACCTTC. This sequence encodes CASSLQGHDGYTF.

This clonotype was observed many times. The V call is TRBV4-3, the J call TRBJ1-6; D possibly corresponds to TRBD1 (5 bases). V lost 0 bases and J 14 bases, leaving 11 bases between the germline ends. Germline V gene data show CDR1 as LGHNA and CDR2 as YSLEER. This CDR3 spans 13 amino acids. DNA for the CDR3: TGCGCCAGCAGCCAAGACCGGGGGTTGGCCCTCCACTTT. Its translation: CASSQDRGLALHF.

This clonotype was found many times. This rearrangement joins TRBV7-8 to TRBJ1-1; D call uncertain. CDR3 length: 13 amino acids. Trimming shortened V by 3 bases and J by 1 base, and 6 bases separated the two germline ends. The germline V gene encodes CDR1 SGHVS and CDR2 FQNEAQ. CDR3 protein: CASSFQENTEAFF. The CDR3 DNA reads TGTGCCAGCAGCTTCCAGGAGAACACTGAAGCTTTCTTT.

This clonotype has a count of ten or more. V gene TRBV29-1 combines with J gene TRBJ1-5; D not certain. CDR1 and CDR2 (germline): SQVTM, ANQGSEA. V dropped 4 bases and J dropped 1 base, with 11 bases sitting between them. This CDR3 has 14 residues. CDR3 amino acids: CSVGGESSNQPQHF. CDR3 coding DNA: TGCAGCGTTGGCGGGGAGAGCAGCAATCAGCCCCAGCATTTT.

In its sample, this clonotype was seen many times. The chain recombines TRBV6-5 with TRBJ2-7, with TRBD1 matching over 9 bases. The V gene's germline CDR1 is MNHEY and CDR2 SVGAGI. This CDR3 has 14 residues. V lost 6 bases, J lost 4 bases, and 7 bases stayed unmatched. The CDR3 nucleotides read TGTGCCAGCAGGAGCCCGGGACAGGGTTACGAGCAGTACTTC. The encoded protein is CASRSPGQGYEQYF.

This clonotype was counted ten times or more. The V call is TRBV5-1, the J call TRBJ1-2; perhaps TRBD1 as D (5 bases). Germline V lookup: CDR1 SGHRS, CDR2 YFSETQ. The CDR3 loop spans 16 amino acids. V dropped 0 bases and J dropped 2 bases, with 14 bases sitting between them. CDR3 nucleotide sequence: TGCGCCAGCAGCTTGGCTCCGGGACCTTCAAACTATGGCTACACCTTC. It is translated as CASSLAPGPSNYGYTF. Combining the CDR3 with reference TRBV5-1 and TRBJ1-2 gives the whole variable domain KAGVTQTPRYLIKTRGQQVTLSCSPISGHRSVSWYQQTPGQGLQFLFEYFSETQRNKGNFPGRFSGRQFSNSRSEMNVSTLELGDSALYLCASSLAPGPSNYGYTFGSGTRLTVV.

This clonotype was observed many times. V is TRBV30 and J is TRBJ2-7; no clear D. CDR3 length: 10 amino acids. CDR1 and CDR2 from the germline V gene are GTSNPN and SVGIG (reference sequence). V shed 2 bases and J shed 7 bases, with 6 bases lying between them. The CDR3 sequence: CAWSMGEQYF. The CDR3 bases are TGTGCCTGGAGTATGGGAGAGCAGTACTTC.

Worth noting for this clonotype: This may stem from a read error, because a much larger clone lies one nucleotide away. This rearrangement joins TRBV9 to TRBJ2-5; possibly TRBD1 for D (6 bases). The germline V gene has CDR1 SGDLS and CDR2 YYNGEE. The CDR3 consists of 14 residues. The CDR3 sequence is CASSQRTVQETQCF. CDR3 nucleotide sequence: TGTGCCAGCAGCCAAAGGACAGTTCAAGAGACCCAGTGCTTC.